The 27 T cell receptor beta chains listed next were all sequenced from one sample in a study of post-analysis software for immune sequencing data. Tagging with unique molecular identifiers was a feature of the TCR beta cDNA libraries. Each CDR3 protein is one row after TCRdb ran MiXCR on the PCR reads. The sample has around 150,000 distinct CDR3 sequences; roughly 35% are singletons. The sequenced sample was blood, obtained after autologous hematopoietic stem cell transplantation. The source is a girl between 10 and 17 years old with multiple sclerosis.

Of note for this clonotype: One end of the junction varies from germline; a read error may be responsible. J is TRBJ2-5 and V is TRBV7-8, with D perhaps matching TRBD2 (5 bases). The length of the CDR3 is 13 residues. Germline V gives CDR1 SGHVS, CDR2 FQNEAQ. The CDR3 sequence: CASSLVKRETQYF. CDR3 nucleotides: TGTGCCAGCAGCTTAGTAAAGAGGGAGACTCAGTACTTC.

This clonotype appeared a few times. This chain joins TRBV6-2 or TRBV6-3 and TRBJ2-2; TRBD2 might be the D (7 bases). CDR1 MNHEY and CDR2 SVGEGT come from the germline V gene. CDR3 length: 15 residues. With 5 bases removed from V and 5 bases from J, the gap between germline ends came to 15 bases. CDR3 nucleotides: TGTGCCAGCAGTGACCCGGGGGGCGTTACCGGGGAGCTGTTTTTT. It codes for CASSDPGGVTGELFF.

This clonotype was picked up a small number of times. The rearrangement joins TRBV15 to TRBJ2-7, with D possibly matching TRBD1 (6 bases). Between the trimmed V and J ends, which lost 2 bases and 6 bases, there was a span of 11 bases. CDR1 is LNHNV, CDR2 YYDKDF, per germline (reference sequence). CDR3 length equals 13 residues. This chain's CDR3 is CATSRQGSSEQYF. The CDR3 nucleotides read TGTGCCACCAGCAGACAGGGGAGTAGCGAGCAGTACTTC. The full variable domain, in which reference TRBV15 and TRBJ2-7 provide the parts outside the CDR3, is DAMVIQNPRYQVTQFGKPVTLSCSQTLNHNVMYWYQQKSSQAPKLLFHYYDKDFNNEADTPDNFQSRRPNTSFCFLDIRSPGLGDTAMYLCATSRQGSSEQYFGPGTRLTVT.

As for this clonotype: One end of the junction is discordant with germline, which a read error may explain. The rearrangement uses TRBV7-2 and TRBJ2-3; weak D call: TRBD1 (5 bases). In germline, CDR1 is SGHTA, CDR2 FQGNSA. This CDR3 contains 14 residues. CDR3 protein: CANSLQGSTDTQYF. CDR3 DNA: TGTGCCAACAGCTTGCAGGGCTCCACAGATACGCAGTATTTT.

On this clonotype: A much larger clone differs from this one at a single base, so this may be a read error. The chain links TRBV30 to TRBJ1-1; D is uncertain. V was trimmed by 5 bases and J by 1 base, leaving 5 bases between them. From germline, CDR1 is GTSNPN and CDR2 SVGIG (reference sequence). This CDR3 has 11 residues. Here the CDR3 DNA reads TGTGCCTGGGAAGGGAACACTGAAGCTTTCTTT. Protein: CAWEGNTEAFF. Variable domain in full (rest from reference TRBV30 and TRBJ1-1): SQTIHQWPATLVQPVGSPLSLECTVEGTSNPNLYWYRQAAGRGLQLLFYSVGIGQISSEVPQNLSASRPQDRQFILSSKKLLLSDSGFYLCAWEGNTEAFFGQGTRLTVV.

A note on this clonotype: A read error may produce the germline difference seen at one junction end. This CDR3 is CATSREAGNAEAFF. CDR3 bases: TGTGCCACCAGCAGAGAGGCAGGGAACGCTGAAGCTTTCTTT. This chain connects TRBV15 to TRBJ1-1; TRBD1 might be the D (5 bases). Per the germline V gene, CDR1 is LNHNV and CDR2 is YYDKDF (reference sequence). The CDR3 sequence is 14 residues long.

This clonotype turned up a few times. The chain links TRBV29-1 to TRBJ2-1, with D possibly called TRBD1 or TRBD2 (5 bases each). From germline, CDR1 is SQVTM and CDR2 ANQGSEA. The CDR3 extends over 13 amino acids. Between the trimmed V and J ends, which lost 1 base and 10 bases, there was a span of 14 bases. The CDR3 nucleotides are TGCAGCGTTGAAGCCGGGGCGGTCGGGGAGCAGTTCTTC. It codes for CSVEAGAVGEQFF.

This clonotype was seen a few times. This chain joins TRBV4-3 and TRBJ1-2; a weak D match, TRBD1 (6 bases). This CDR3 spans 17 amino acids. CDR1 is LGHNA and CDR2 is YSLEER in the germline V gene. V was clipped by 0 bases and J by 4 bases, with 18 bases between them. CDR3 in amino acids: CASSQDGAGALPYGYTF. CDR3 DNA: TGCGCCAGCAGCCAAGATGGGGCAGGGGCACTCCCCTATGGCTACACCTTC.

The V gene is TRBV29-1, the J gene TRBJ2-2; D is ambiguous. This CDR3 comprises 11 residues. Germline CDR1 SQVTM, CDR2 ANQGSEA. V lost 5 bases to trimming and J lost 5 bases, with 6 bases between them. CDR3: CSVWRTGELFF. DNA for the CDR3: TGCAGCGTTTGGAGAACCGGGGAGCTGTTTTTT.

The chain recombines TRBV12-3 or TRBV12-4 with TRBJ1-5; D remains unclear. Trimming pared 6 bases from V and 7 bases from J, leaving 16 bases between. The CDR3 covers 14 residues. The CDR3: CASSPTKSRQPQHF. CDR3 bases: TGTGCCAGCAGCCCTACCAAGTCACGGCAGCCCCAGCATTTT.

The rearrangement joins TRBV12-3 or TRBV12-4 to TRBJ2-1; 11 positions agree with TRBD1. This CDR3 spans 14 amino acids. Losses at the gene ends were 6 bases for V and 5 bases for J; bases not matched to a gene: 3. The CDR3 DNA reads TGTGCCAGCAGGTGGACAGGGGGCCACAATGAGCAGTTCTTC. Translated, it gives CASRWTGGHNEQFF.

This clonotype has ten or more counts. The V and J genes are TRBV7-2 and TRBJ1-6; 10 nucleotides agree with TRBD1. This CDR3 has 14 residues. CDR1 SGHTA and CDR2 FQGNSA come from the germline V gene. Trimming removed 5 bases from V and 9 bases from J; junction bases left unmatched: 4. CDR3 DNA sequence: TGTGCCAGCAGCCAGGGACAGGGGATTTCACCCCTCCACTTT. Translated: CASSQGQGISPLHF.

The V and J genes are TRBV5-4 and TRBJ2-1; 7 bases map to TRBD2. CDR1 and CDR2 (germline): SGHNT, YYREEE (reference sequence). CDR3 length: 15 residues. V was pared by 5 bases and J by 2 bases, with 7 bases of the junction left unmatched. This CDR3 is CASRYTGGPYNEQFF. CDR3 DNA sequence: TGTGCCAGCAGGTACACGGGAGGCCCCTACAATGAGCAGTTCTTC.

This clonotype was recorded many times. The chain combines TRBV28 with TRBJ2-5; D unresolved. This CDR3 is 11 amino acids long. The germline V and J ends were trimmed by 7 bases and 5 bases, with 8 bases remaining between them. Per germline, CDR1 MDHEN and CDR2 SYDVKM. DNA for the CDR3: TGTGCCAGCATGCGGTATGAGACCCAGTACTTC. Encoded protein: CASMRYETQYF.

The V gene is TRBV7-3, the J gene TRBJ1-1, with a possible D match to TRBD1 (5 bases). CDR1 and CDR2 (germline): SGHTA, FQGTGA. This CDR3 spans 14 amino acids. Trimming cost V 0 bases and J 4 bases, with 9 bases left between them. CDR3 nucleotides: TGTGCCAGCAGCTTAACGGGGGGTGGCACTGAAGCTTTCTTT. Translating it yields CASSLTGGGTEAFF.

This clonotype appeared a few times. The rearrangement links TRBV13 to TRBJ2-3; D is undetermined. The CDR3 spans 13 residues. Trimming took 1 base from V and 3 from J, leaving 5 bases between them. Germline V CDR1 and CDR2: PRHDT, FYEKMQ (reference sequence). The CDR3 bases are TGTGCCAGCAGCTTAGTATTTACAGATACGCAGTATTTT. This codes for CASSLVFTDTQYF. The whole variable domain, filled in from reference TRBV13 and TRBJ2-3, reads AAGVIQSPRHLIKEKRETATLKCYPIPRHDTVYWYQQGPGQDPQFLISFYEKMQSDKGSIPDRFSAQQFSDYHSELNMSSLELGDSALYFCASSLVFTDTQYFGPGTRLTVL.

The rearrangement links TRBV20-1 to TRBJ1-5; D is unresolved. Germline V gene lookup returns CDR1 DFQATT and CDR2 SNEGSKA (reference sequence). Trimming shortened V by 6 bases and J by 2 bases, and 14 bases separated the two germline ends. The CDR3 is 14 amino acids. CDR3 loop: CSATGRNGNQPQHF. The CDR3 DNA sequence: TGCAGTGCCACTGGTAGAAATGGCAATCAGCCCCAGCATTTT.

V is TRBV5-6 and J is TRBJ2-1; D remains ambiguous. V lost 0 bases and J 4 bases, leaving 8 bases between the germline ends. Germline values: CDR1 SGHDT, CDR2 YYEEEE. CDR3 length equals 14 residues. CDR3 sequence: CASSLVGKYNEQFF. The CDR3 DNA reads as TGTGCCAGCAGCTTGGTTGGCAAATACAATGAGCAGTTCTTC.

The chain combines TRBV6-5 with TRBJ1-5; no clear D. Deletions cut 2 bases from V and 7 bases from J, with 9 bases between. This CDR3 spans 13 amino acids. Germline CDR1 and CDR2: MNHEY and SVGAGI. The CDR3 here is CASSYGIGQPQHF. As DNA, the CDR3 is TGTGCCAGCAGTTACGGTATTGGCCAGCCCCAGCATTTT.

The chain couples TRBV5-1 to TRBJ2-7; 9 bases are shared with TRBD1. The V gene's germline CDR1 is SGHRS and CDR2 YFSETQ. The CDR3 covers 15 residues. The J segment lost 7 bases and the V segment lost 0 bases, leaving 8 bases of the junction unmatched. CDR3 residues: CASSLGGTGKLEQYF. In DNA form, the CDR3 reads TGCGCCAGCAGCTTGGGGGGGACAGGGAAGTTGGAGCAGTACTTC.

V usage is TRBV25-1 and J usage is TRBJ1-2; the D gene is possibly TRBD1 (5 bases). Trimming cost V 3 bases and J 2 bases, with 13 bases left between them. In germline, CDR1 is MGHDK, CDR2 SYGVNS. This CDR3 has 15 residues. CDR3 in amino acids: CASSDMAGLNYGYTF. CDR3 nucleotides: TGTGCCAGCAGTGATATGGCAGGGCTCAACTATGGCTACACCTTC.

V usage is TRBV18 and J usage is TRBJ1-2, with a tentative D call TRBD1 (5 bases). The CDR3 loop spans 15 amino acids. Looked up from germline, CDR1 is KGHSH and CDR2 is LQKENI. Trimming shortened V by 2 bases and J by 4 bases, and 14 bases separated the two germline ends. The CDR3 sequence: CASSPGSAGPYGYTF. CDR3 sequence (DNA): TGTGCCAGCTCACCAGGATCCGCAGGGCCCTATGGCTACACCTTC.

This CDR3 is CAIGGGFYEQYF. The CDR3 bases are TGTGCCATCGGGGGGGGTTTCTACGAGCAGTACTTC. The chain links TRBV7-9 to TRBJ2-7; 8 positions match TRBD2. V trimming: 10 bases; J trimming: 3 bases; junction bases outside the gene matches: 5. The CDR3 is made up of 12 amino acids. Germline values: CDR1 SEHNR, CDR2 FQNEAQ (reference sequence).

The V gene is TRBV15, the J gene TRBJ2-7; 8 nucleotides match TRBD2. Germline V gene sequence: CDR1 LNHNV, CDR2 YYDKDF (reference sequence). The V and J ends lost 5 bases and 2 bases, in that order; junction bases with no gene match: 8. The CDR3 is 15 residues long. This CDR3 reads CATSAETSGAYEQYF. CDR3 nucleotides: TGTGCCACCAGCGCCGAAACTAGCGGTGCCTACGAGCAGTACTTC.

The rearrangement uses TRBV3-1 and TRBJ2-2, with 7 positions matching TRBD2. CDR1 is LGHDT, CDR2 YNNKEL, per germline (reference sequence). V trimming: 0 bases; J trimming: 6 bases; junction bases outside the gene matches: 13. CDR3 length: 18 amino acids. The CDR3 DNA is TGTGCCAGCAGCCAAGAGATCCTAGCGGAGATTCGCGCCGGGGAGCTGTTTTTT. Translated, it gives CASSQEILAEIRAGELFF.

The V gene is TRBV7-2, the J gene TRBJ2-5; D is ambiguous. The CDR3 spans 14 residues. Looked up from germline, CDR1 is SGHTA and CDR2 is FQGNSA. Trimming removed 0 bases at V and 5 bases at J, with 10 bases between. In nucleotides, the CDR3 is TGTGCCAGCAGCTTAGCGCACAATAGTGAGACCCAGTACTTC. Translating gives CASSLAHNSETQYF.

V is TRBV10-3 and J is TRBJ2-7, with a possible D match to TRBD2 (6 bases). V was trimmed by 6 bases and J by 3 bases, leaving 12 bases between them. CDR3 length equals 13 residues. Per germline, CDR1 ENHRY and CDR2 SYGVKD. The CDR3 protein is CAIRGVDYYEQYF. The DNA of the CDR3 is TGTGCCATCAGGGGAGTGGACTACTACGAGCAGTACTTC.